Each of the 32 T cell receptor beta chains below was sequenced from the same sample in a study of cytomegalovirus exposure and HLA in healthy donors. 13 Jbeta primers and 60 Vbeta primers were used for the PCR. Some clones are missing from TCRdb's copy, which holds only in-frame ones; the method was immunoSEQ multiplex PCR. The data contain about 150,000 clones, roughly 80% of them singletons. Source material: PBMCs. The receptors here all came from a man aged 50 to 59 in good health and CMV-seropositive.

This chain connects TRBV28 to TRBJ1-1; D remains ambiguous. This CDR3 region has 15 residues. Germline-derived CDR1 and CDR2 are MDHEN and SYDVKM. Trimming shortened V by 2 bases and J by 1 base, and 11 bases separated the two germline ends. The CDR3 DNA reads TGTGCCAGCAGTTTAAGGCGGCCCGAGAACACTGAAGCTTTCTTT. This translates into CASSLRRPENTEAFF.

The rearrangement joins TRBV7-6 to TRBJ1-3, with D hard to call. V lost 5 bases to trimming and J lost 4 bases, with 21 bases between them. Germline V gives CDR1 SGHVS, CDR2 FNYEAQ. The CDR3 covers 17 residues. The CDR3 spells CASSPRSEGRRGNTIYF. The CDR3 coding sequence is TGTGCCAGCAGCCCCCGGAGCGAAGGGAGGAGAGGAAACACCATATATTTT.

This chain uses TRBV9 with TRBJ2-4; 9 bases are a match to TRBD2. CDR3 length equals 19 residues. In germline, CDR1 is SGDLS, CDR2 YYNGEE. J gave up 0 bases and V 0 bases, and 10 bases lay outside the gene matches. Here the CDR3 reads CASSVDGSGGSLAKNIQYF. The CDR3 DNA reads as TGTGCCAGCAGCGTAGATGGAAGCGGGGGGTCTCTAGCCAAAAACATTCAGTACTTC. Together with reference TRBV9 and TRBJ2-4, the CDR3 gives the full variable domain: DSGVTQTPKHLITATGQRVTLRCSPRSGDLSVYWYQQSLDQGLQFLIQYYNGEERAKGNILERFSAQQFPDLHSELNLSSLELGDSALYFCASSVDGSGGSLAKNIQYFGAGTRLSVL.

V and J are TRBV11-2 and TRBJ2-5; 7 bases are a match to TRBD1. With 1 base clipped from V and 2 bases from J, the junction kept 4 bases outside the gene matches. Germline V gene sequence: CDR1 SGHAT, CDR2 FQNNGV. The CDR3 spans 15 residues. CDR3 amino acids: CASSLGWGQQETQYF. CDR3 bases: TGTGCCAGCAGCTTAGGGTGGGGACAGCAAGAGACCCAGTACTTC.

The gene calls are TRBV20-1 and TRBJ2-1, with 7 bases lining up with TRBD1. The trim removed 4 bases at V and 10 bases at J, leaving 4 bases unmatched. Per germline, CDR1 DFQATT and CDR2 SNEGSKA (reference sequence). The length of the CDR3 is 11 residues. In DNA form, the CDR3 reads TGCAGTGCTACCCGGACAGGCGAGCAGTTCTTC. It codes for CSATRTGEQFF.

The chain carries TRBV5-8 and TRBJ2-7, with D uncertain. CDR1 is SGHTS and CDR2 is YDEGEE in the germline V gene. This CDR3 is built from 13 residues. V was shortened by 0 bases and J by 3 bases, with 7 bases between the two germline ends. CDR3 DNA sequence: TGTGCCAGCAGCTTGGCCTCTTTCTACGAGCAGTACTTC. It encodes CASSLASFYEQYF.

The chain recombines TRBV5-1 with TRBJ2-5, with 8 nucleotides matching TRBD1. With V trimmed by 4 bases and J by 1 base, 3 bases remained unmatched. Germline CDR1 is SGHRS and CDR2 is YFSETQ. The CDR3 runs to 14 residues. This CDR3 reads CASSLGQAQETQYF. In DNA, the CDR3 is TGCGCCAGCAGCCTGGGACAGGCCCAAGAGACCCAGTACTTC. Drawing the rest from reference TRBV5-1 and TRBJ2-5, the complete variable domain is KAGVTQTPRYLIKTRGQQVTLSCSPISGHRSVSWYQQTPGQGLQFLFEYFSETQRNKGNFPGRFSGRQFSNSRSEMNVSTLELGDSALYLCASSLGQAQETQYFGPGTRLLVL.

J is TRBJ2-3 and V is TRBV25-1, with D possibly matching TRBD1 (5 bases). Per germline, CDR1 MGHDK and CDR2 SYGVNS. V lost 1 base and J 0 bases, leaving 11 bases between the germline ends. The CDR3 covers 16 residues. Here the CDR3 DNA reads TGTGCCAGCAGTGAATTAAAGACAGAGAGCACAGATACGCAGTATTTT. As protein: CASSELKTESTDTQYF.

CDR3 region: CASTYGHYEQYF. CDR3 bases: TGTGCCAGCACTTACGGACACTACGAGCAGTACTTC. V is TRBV27 and J is TRBJ2-7, with D perhaps matching TRBD1 (5 bases). Trimming pared 7 bases from V and 3 bases from J, leaving 10 bases between. CDR1 MNHEY and CDR2 SMNVEV come from the germline V gene (reference sequence). The CDR3 length is 12 residues.

Here the CDR3 DNA reads TGCGCCAGCAGCTTAGAGCGACAGGGGGCGCTTAGGGCAGATACGCAGTATTTT. This translates into CASSLERQGALRADTQYF. V is TRBV5-1 and J is TRBJ2-3, with 10 bases lining up with TRBD1. Trimming at V came to 2 bases and at J to 4 bases, leaving 13 bases not matched to a gene. This CDR3 has 18 amino acids. CDR1 is SGHRS and CDR2 is YFSETQ in the germline V gene.

This chain connects TRBV5-5 to TRBJ2-7; 10 bases fit TRBD1. Germline CDR1 is SGHKS and CDR2 is YYEKEE (reference sequence). CDR3 length: 15 amino acids. Trimming at V came to 6 bases and at J to 2 bases, leaving 8 bases not matched to a gene. CDR3 protein: CASTRDRGRTYEQYF. CDR3 DNA: TGTGCCAGCACCCGGGACAGGGGAAGGACCTACGAGCAGTACTTC.

This chain links TRBV6-5 with TRBJ2-6, with a possible D match to TRBD1 (5 bases). Trimming took 4 bases from V and 0 from J, leaving 10 bases between them. Germline V gene sequence: CDR1 MNHEY, CDR2 SVGAGI. This CDR3 contains 16 residues. CDR3 sequence: CASSWGRSSGANVLTF. The CDR3, as DNA: TGTGCCAGCAGTTGGGGCAGGAGCTCTGGGGCCAACGTCCTGACTTTC.

The chain is built from TRBV4-3 and TRBJ2-2, with D perhaps matching TRBD1 (6 bases). The CDR3 is made up of 13 amino acids. V shed 1 base and J shed 6 bases, with 6 bases lying between them. Germline assignment: CDR1 LGHNA and CDR2 YSLEER. This chain's CDR3 is CASSQGGPGELFF. The CDR3 DNA follows: TGCGCCAGCAGCCAAGGGGGGCCCGGGGAGCTGTTTTTT.

The CDR3 is CASSVEGLMNTEAFF. Written as DNA, the CDR3 is TGTGCCAGCAGCGTCGAGGGCCTCATGAACACTGAAGCTTTCTTT. J is TRBJ1-1 and V is TRBV4-2; unclear D gene. In germline, CDR1 is LGHNA, CDR2 YNFKEQ. This CDR3 spans 15 amino acids. V gave up 5 bases and J gave up 0 bases, with 13 bases separating them.

This sequence joins TRBV15 and TRBJ1-3; D unclear. Trimming removed 5 bases at V and 1 base at J, with 15 bases between. From germline, CDR1 is LNHNV and CDR2 YYDKDF (reference sequence). There are 16 residues in the CDR3. CDR3 residues: CATSPEISLSGNTIYF. The CDR3 region has the DNA TGTGCCACCAGCCCAGAGATTAGCCTTTCTGGAAACACCATATATTTT.

V gene TRBV30 combines with J gene TRBJ1-3; a weak D match, TRBD1 (6 bases). The CDR3 has 16 residues. The germline V gene encodes CDR1 GTSNPN and CDR2 SVGIG (reference sequence). Trimming stripped 2 bases from V and 0 bases from J, with 14 bases between. The CDR3 nucleotides are TGTGCCTGGAGTTATAACAGGGTCCGCTCTGGAAACACCATATATTTT. Translated, it gives CAWSYNRVRSGNTIYF.

V is TRBV4-2 and J is TRBJ1-4; 7 bases match TRBD1. V lost 0 bases, J lost 3 bases, and 1 base stayed unmatched. Per the germline V gene, CDR1 is LGHNA and CDR2 is YNFKEQ. The CDR3 has 15 residues. The CDR3 protein is CASSQDGQANEKLFF. Written as DNA, the CDR3 is TGTGCCAGCAGCCAAGATGGACAGGCTAATGAAAAACTGTTTTTT.

This chain connects TRBV5-4 to TRBJ2-4; D might be TRBD1 (6 bases). There are 14 residues in the CDR3. V was pared by 3 bases and J by 3 bases, with 10 bases between. Looked up from germline, CDR1 is SGHNT and CDR2 is YYREEE (reference sequence). This chain's CDR3 is CASSSDSLKNIQYF. The DNA for the CDR3 is TGTGCCAGCAGCTCGGACAGCCTCAAAAACATTCAGTACTTC. Variable domain in full (rest from reference TRBV5-4 and TRBJ2-4): ETGVTQSPTHLIKTRGQQVTLRCSSQSGHNTVSWYQQALGQGPQFIFQYYREEENGRGNFPPRFSGLQFPNYSSELNVNALELDDSALYLCASSSDSLKNIQYFGAGTRLSVL.

This clone was observed a few times. This CDR3 is also generated by other DNA sequences in the sample. J is TRBJ1-1 and V is TRBV5-1; the D is unclear. V shed 0 bases and J shed 1 base, with 4 bases lying between them. This CDR3 spans 13 amino acids. Germline assignment: CDR1 SGHRS and CDR2 YFSETQ. The chain's CDR3 is CASSLGGNTEAFF. CDR3 coding DNA: TGCGCCAGCAGCTTGGGCGGGAACACTGAAGCTTTCTTT.

V is TRBV7-3 and J is TRBJ2-6; the D gene is possibly TRBD2 (5 bases). V shed 3 bases and J shed 4 bases, with 10 bases lying between them. The CDR3 loop spans 15 amino acids. Germline V lookup: CDR1 SGHTA, CDR2 FQGTGA. As DNA, the CDR3 is TGTGCCAGCAGCTTCGAGGGTGCCGGGGCCAACGTCCTGACTTTC. Amino acid sequence: CASSFEGAGANVLTF.

The chain uses TRBV7-8 and TRBJ2-7; D possibly corresponds to TRBD2 (6 bases). V was trimmed by 2 bases and J by 2 bases, leaving 13 bases between them. Per the germline V gene, CDR1 is SGHVS and CDR2 is FQNEAQ. CDR3 size: 15 residues. The CDR3 sequence: CASSLRLGVAYEQYF. CDR3 DNA: TGTGCCAGCAGCTTACGACTAGGGGTGGCCTACGAGCAGTACTTC.

This chain connects TRBV15 to TRBJ2-6; D is unresolved. V was cut by 4 bases and J by 0 bases, with 13 bases left in between. CDR1 is LNHNV, CDR2 YYDKDF, per germline (reference sequence). The CDR3 runs to 17 residues. The CDR3 is CATSTHKIFSGANVLTF. The CDR3 DNA is TGTGCCACCAGCACACATAAGATCTTCTCTGGGGCCAACGTCCTGACTTTC. Combining the CDR3 with reference TRBV15 and TRBJ2-6 gives the whole variable domain DAMVIQNPRYQVTQFGKPVTLSCSQTLNHNVMYWYQQKSSQAPKLLFHYYDKDFNNEADTPDNFQSRRPNTSFCFLDIRSPGLGDTAMYLCATSTHKIFSGANVLTFGAGSRLTVL.

The CDR3: CASSGYRGTGELFF. CDR3 DNA: TGTGCCAGCAGTGGCTACAGGGGTACCGGGGAGCTGTTTTTT. The gene calls are TRBV27 and TRBJ2-2; 7 nucleotides match TRBD1. Germline V gives CDR1 MNHEY, CDR2 SMNVEV (reference sequence). The CDR3 sequence is 14 residues long. The J segment lost 5 bases and the V segment lost 5 bases, leaving 5 bases of the junction unmatched.

Concerning this clone itself: Germline and junction disagree at one end, which may indicate a read error. The CDR3 DNA follows: TGTTCCAGCAGCTCCCTTGAGGGCAGGGGGCTCTCTGGAAACACCATATATTTT. Its protein is CSSSSLEGRGLSGNTIYF. The gene calls are TRBV7-9 and TRBJ1-3, with 8 positions matching TRBD1. The CDR3 is 18 amino acids. Looked up from germline, CDR1 is SEHNR and CDR2 is FQNEAQ (reference sequence).

The V gene is TRBV30, the J gene TRBJ1-2; maybe TRBD1 (6 bases). CDR3 length equals 15 residues. Germline V CDR1 and CDR2: GTSNPN, SVGIG (reference sequence). V was pared by 3 bases and J by 4 bases, with 18 bases between. CDR3 amino acids: CAWRGRGGRVYGYTF. CDR3 in DNA: TGTGCCTGGAGGGGCAGGGGCGGAAGAGTCTATGGCTACACCTTC.

CDR3 region: CASSITGLAGEQYF. The CDR3 nucleotides are TGTGCCAGTAGTATAACCGGACTAGCGGGGGAGCAGTACTTC. The chain employs TRBV19 and TRBJ2-7, with 12 bases lining up with TRBD2. The length of the CDR3 is 14 residues. The germline V gene encodes CDR1 LNHDA and CDR2 SQIVND (reference sequence). V trimming: 2 bases; J trimming: 7 bases; junction bases outside the gene matches: 3.

V and J are TRBV29-1 and TRBJ2-5; TRBD2 aligns across 7 bases. After removal of 5 bases from V and 2 bases from J, the junction contained 2 bases not matched to a gene. The CDR3 totals 12 residues. CDR1 is SQVTM, CDR2 ANQGSEA, per germline. CDR3 coding DNA: TGCAGCGTTCTACTAGCGCAAGAGACCCAGTACTTC. It specifies CSVLLAQETQYF.

The chain couples TRBV28 to TRBJ2-7, with TRBD1 matching over 9 bases. The V gene end was trimmed by 11 bases and the J gene end by 2 bases; junction bases not matched to a gene: 7. Germline loops: CDR1 MDHEN, CDR2 SYDVKM. The CDR3 consists of 13 residues. The CDR3 loop reads CAASGQGPYEQYF. As DNA, the CDR3 is TGTGCCGCGTCGGGACAGGGTCCCTACGAGCAGTACTTC.

V is TRBV18 and J is TRBJ2-7, with D perhaps TRBD2 (5 bases). Germline CDR1 KGHSH, CDR2 LQKENI. The V and J ends lost 4 bases and 3 bases respectively, with 13 bases between them. This CDR3 is 14 amino acids long. CDR3: CASSQLADNYEQYF. The CDR3 DNA is TGTGCCAGCTCACAGCTAGCAGACAACTACGAGCAGTACTTC.

Only a few counts were recorded for this clone. This chain joins TRBV29-1 and TRBJ2-2; the match to TRBD2 covers 9 bases. This CDR3 region has 15 residues. Germline lookup yields CDR1 SQVTM and CDR2 ANQGSEA. The V gene end was trimmed by 4 bases and the J gene end by 4 bases; junction bases not matched to a gene: 7. The CDR3 nucleotides are TGCAGCGTTGGGGGGGGACTAGCACGCACCGGGGAGCTGTTTTTT. Translation: CSVGGGLARTGELFF.

J is TRBJ1-1 and V is TRBV9, with a weak D call TRBD1 (6 bases). Germline-derived CDR1 and CDR2 are SGDLS and YYNGEE. V dropped 4 bases and J dropped 4 bases, with 14 bases sitting between them. This CDR3 spans 14 amino acids. The CDR3 protein is CASSFRQGPTEAFF. CDR3 sequence (DNA): TGTGCCAGCAGCTTCCGCCAGGGGCCCACTGAAGCTTTCTTT.

The chain combines TRBV30 with TRBJ1-5; the match to TRBD1 covers 7 bases. Germline V gene lookup returns CDR1 GTSNPN and CDR2 SVGIG (reference sequence). After removal of 5 bases from V and 0 bases from J, the junction contained 7 bases not matched to a gene. The CDR3 covers 15 residues. DNA for the CDR3: TGTGCCTGGGGGTCGACAGGGAATAGCAATCAGCCCCAGCATTTT. It translates to CAWGSTGNSNQPQHF.